Included here is one TCR beta chain sequence, with context. No antigen is known for it. Unique molecular identifiers were carried by the TCR beta cDNA libraries. Input populations of about 0.85 to 11 million T cells gave rise to around 500,000 cDNA molecules. Using its own MiXCR run on the PCR reads, TCRdb lists one record per CDR3 protein. The sample contains more than 450,000 distinct CDR3 sequences, 40% to 50% of which appear only once. The sample belongs to a study of post-analysis software for immune sequencing data. Study overall: Multiple sclerosis in the patients followed relapsing-remitting, secondary progressive and progressive-relapsing courses.

Whole-study results and caveats: Comparison with controls showed significantly lower normalized Chao1 diversity in multiple sclerosis patients.

Sequences were obtained from blood. The receptor comes from a girl under 18 with multiple sclerosis.

Here the CDR3 reads CSVERILNTEAFF. The CDR3 DNA follows: TGCAGCGTTGAAAGGATTCTGAACACTGAAGCTTTCTTT. The chain recombines TRBV29-1 with TRBJ1-1; no definite D call. This CDR3 region has 13 residues. V was cut by 2 bases and J by 0 bases, with 7 bases left in between. CDR1 is SQVTM, CDR2 ANQGSEA, per germline. Variable domain in full (rest from reference TRBV29-1 and TRBJ1-1): SAVISQKPSRDICQRGTSLTIQCQVDSQVTMMFWYRQQPGQSLTLIATANQGSEATYESGFVIDKFPISRPNLTFSTLTVSNMSPEDSSIYLCSVERILNTEAFFGQGTRLTVV.